Given below is one T cell receptor beta chain in context. Its matching antigen is unknown. Mismatch with germline at one junction end may stem from a read error. This entry is derived from a study of human versus mouse CDR3 diversity and MHC coevolution. The CDR3 runs to 13 residues. Germline CDR1 reads SGHNT; CDR2 reads YYREEE (reference sequence). Cells were CD45RO-negative CD62L-positive naive CD4 T cells sorted from PBMCs. The study, taken as a whole, reports: In humans, T-cell selection involved 6 or 7 MHC II alleles. Mice had fewer CDR3 deletions and insertions than humans on average.

Assay used: immunoSEQ multiplex PCR; TCRdb lists only in-frame clones, some missing. The sample lists about 60,000 clones, 90% to 95% occurring once. The specimen sequenced was naive CD4+ T cells from blood. Subset noted: CD45RO-negative CD62L-positive naive CD4 T cells. This chain joins TRBV5-4 and TRBJ2-7; TRBD1 is a possible D gene (5 bases). This TCR derives from a person in their 60s in good health. Here the CDR3 reads CASSLDSSYEQCF. The CDR3 bases are TGTGCCAGCAGCTTAGACAGCTCCTACGAGCAGTGCTTC.